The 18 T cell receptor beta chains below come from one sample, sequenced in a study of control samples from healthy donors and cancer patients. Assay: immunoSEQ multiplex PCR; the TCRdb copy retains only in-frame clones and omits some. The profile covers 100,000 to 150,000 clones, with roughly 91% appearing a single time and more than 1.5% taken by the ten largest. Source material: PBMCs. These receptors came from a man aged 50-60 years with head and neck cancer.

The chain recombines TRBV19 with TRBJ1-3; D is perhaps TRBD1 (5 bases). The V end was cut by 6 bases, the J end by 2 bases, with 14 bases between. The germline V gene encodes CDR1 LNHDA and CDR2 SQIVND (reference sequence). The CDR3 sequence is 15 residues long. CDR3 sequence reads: CASSRDRSPGNTIYF. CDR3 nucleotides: TGTGCCAGTAGCAGGGACCGCTCTCCTGGAAACACCATATATTTT.

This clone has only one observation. The CDR3 region is CASGDSGGRTYEQYF. The CDR3 nucleotides are TGTGCCAGCGGGGATAGCGGGGGGCGGACCTACGAGCAGTACTTC. The chain links TRBV7-9 to TRBJ2-7; 10 bases align to TRBD2. Germline V gene data show CDR1 as SEHNR and CDR2 as FQNEAQ (reference sequence). The V segment lost 8 bases and the J segment 2 bases; nucleotides outside the gene matches: 9. The CDR3 extends over 15 amino acids.

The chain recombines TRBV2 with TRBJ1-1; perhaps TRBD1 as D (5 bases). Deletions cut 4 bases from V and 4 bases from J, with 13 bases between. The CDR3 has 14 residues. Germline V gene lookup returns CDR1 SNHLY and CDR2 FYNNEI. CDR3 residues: CASSVQGKATEAFF. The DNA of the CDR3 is TGTGCCAGCAGTGTGCAGGGTAAGGCCACTGAAGCTTTCTTT. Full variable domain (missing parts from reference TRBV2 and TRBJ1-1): EPEVTQTPSHQVTQMGQEVILRCVPISNHLYFYWYRQILGQKVEFLVSFYNNEISEKSEIFDDQFSVERPDGSNFTLKIRSTKLEDSAMYFCASSVQGKATEAFFGQGTRLTVV.

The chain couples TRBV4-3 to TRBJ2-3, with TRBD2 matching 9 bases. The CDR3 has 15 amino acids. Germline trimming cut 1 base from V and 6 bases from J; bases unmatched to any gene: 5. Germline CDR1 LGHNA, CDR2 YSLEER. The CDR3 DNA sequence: TGCGCCAGCAGCCAAGGATCTAGCGGGGCCGATACGCAGTATTTT. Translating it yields CASSQGSSGADTQYF.

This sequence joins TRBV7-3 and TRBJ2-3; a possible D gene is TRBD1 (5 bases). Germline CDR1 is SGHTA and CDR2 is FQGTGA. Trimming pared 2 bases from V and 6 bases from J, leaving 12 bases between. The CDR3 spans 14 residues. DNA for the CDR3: TGTGCCAGCAGCTTATCGGCAGGGCATGATACGCAGTATTTT. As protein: CASSLSAGHDTQYF.

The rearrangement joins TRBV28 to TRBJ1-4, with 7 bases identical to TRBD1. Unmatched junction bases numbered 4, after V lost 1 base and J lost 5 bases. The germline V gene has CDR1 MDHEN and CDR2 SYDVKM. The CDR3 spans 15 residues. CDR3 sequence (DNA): TGTGCCAGCAGTTTATTTGGGACAGTGAATGAAAAACTGTTTTTT. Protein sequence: CASSLFGTVNEKLFF.

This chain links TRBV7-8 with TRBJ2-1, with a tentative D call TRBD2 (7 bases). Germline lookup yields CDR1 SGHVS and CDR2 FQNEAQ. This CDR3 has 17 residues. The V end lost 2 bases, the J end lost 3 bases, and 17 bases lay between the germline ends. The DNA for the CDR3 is TGTGCCAGCAGCTTACAAGCTCGGGGGGCGATCTACAATGAGCAGTTCTTC. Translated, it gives CASSLQARGAIYNEQFF.

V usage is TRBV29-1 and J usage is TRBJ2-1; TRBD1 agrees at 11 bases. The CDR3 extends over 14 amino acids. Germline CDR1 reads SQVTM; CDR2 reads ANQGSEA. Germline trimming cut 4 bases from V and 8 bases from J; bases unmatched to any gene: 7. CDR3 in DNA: TGCAGCGTTGGGGACAGGGGGTCTAGCGATGAGCAGTTCTTC. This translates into CSVGDRGSSDEQFF.

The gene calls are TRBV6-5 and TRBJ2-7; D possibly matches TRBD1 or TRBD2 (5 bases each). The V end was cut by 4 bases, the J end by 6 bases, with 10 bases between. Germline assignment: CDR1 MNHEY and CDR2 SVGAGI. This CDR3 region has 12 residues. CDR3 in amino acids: CASSSSGREQYF. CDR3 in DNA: TGTGCCAGCAGTTCCTCGGGACGCGAGCAGTACTTC.

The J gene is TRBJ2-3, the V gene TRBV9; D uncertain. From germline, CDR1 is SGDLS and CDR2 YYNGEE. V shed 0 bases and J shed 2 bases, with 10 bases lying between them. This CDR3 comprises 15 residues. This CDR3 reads CASSVVGLFTDTQYF. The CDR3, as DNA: TGTGCCAGCAGCGTAGTCGGCCTTTTCACAGATACGCAGTATTTT.

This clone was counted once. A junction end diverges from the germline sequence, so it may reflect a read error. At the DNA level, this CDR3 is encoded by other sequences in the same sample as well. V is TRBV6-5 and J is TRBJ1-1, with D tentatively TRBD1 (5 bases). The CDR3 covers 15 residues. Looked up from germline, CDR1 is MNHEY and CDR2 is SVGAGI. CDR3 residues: CASSYLTRGNTEAFF. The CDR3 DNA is TGTGCCAGCAGTTACTTAACCCGGGGGAACACTGAGGCTTTCTTT.

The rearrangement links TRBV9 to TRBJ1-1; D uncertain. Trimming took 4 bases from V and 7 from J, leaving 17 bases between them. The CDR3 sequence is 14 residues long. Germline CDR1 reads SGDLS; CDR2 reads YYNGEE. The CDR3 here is CASSPPGGESEAFF. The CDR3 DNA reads TGTGCCAGCAGCCCCCCGGGAGGAGAAAGTGAAGCTTTCTTT.

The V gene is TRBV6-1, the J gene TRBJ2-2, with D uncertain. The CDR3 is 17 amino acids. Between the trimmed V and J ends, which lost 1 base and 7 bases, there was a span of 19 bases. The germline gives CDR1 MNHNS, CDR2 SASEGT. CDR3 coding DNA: TGTGCCAGCAGTGAAGGTCTTTTGGCTAGTGAGGACGGGGAGCTGTTTTTT. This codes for CASSEGLLASEDGELFF.

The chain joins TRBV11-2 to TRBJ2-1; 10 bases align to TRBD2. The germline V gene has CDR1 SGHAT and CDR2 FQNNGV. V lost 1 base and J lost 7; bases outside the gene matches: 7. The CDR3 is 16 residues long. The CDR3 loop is CASSLASGGARNEQFF. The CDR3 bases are TGTGCCAGCAGCTTAGCCAGCGGGGGGGCCAGGAATGAGCAGTTCTTC.

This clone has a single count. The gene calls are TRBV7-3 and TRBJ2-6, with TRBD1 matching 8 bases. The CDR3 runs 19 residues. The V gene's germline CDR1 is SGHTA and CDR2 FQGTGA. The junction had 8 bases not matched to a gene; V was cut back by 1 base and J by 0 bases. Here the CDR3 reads CASSLKSGQVSSGANVLTF. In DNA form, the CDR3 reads TGTGCCAGCAGCTTAAAATCGGGACAGGTCTCCTCTGGGGCCAACGTCCTGACTTTC.

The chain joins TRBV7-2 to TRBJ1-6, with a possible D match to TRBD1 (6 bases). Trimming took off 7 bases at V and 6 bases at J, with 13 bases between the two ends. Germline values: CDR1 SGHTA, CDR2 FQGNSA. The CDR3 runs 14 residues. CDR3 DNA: TGTGCCAGCACCCTTGGACAGACTAATTCACCCCTCCACTTT. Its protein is CASTLGQTNSPLHF.

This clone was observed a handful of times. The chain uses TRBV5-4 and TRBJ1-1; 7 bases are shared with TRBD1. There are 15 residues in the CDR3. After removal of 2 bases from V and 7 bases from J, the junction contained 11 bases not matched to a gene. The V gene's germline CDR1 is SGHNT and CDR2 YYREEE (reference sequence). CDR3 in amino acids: CASSFGGQRRLEAFF. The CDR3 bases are TGTGCCAGCAGCTTCGGGGGACAGCGGAGACTTGAAGCTTTCTTT.

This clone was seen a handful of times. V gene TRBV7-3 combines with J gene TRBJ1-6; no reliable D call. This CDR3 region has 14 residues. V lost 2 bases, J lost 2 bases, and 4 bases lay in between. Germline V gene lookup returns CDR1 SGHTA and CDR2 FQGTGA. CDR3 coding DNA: TGTGCCAGCAGCTTATTAGCCTATAATTCACCCCTCCACTTT. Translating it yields CASSLLAYNSPLHF.